The entry that follows covers one T cell receptor beta chain sequence. This sample is drawn from a study of cytomegalovirus exposure and HLA in healthy donors. The CDR3 loop spans 14 amino acids. CDR1 and CDR2 from the germline V gene are MNHEY and SMNVEV (reference sequence). After removal of 6 bases from V and 7 bases from J, the junction contained 5 bases not matched to a gene. PCR amplification relied on 60 Vbeta primers (plus 13 Jbeta primers). Only in-frame clones appear in the TCRdb table, and some are missing; sequencing was by immunoSEQ multiplex PCR. The profile shows 90,000 to 140,000 clones, approximately 70% of them singletons.

Sequences were obtained from PBMCs. V and J are TRBV27 and TRBJ2-3, with 12 positions matching TRBD2. The TCR was taken from a man aged 25 to 40 in good health and CMV-seronegative. In nucleotides, the CDR3 is TGTGCCAGCAGCAATACTAGCGGGAGGAATACGCAGTATTTT. Its translation: CASSNTSGRNTQYF.